The 14 T cell receptor beta chains below come from one sample, sequenced in a study of shared clonotypes between healthy human individuals. Naive CD8 cells comprised CD45RO-negative, CCR7-positively selected cells, excluding terminally differentiated effector memory CD45RA+ cells. Here immunoSEQ multiplex PCR was the method, and the copy in TCRdb shows in-frame clones only, minus some. The table lists roughly 2.1 million clones, roughly 91% of them singletons. Sequenced sample: naive CD8+ T cells from PBMCs. The receptors come from a man aged 18 to 35 in good health. Some clones in this sample may be carry-over from other donors' samples.

As for this clone: This specimen includes other DNA sequences encoding the same CDR3. This chain links TRBV27 with TRBJ2-2; no firm D call. Looked up from germline, CDR1 is MNHEY and CDR2 is SMNVEV (reference sequence). V was clipped by 4 bases and J by 5 bases, with 5 bases between them. This CDR3 spans 12 amino acids. Here the CDR3 reads CASSSITGELFF. The CDR3 DNA reads TGTGCCAGCAGTTCCATTACCGGGGAGCTGTTTTTT.

This chain uses TRBV5-1 with TRBJ1-1; no firm D call. Trimming took 2 bases from V and 0 from J, leaving 11 bases between them. Germline lookup yields CDR1 SGHRS and CDR2 YFSETQ. The CDR3 sequence is 15 residues long. The CDR3 coding sequence is TGCGCCAGCAGCTTTAACAGCAACATGAACACTGAAGCTTTCTTT. This sequence encodes CASSFNSNMNTEAFF.

This clone has only a few counts. The chain has TRBV10-3 and TRBJ1-1; no reliable D call. Between the trimmed V and J ends, which lost 6 bases and 1 base, there was a span of 12 bases. There are 14 residues in the CDR3. Germline CDR1 is ENHRY and CDR2 is SYGVKD. CDR3 protein: CAISRHSPNTEAFF. DNA of the CDR3: TGTGCCATCAGCCGACACTCCCCGAACACTGAAGCTTTCTTT.

The genes are TRBV7-9 and TRBJ1-4; D might be TRBD1 (5 bases). Between the trimmed V and J ends, which lost 5 bases and 7 bases, there was a span of 17 bases. There are 15 residues in the CDR3. CDR1 is SEHNR, CDR2 FQNEAQ, per germline (reference sequence). The CDR3 loop is CASSLNRDRAEKLFF. Written as DNA, the CDR3 is TGTGCCAGCAGCCTAAACCGGGACCGGGCTGAAAAACTGTTTTTT.

The rearrangement joins TRBV9 to TRBJ2-2; unclear D gene. The germline gives CDR1 SGDLS, CDR2 YYNGEE. V was clipped by 0 bases and J by 4 bases, with 16 bases between them. The CDR3 runs 17 residues. CDR3 residues: CASSVVQRPAGTGELFF. In DNA form, the CDR3 reads TGTGCCAGCAGCGTAGTGCAGCGACCCGCAGGCACCGGGGAGCTGTTTTTT. The variable domain in full, with the rest retrieved from reference TRBV9 and TRBJ2-2, is DSGVTQTPKHLITATGQRVTLRCSPRSGDLSVYWYQQSLDQGLQFLIQYYNGEERAKGNILERFSAQQFPDLHSELNLSSLELGDSALYFCASSVVQRPAGTGELFFGEGSRLTVL.

The genes are TRBV11-2 and TRBJ2-7, with TRBD1 matching 7 bases. The CDR3 covers 18 residues. Germline V gene lookup returns CDR1 SGHAT and CDR2 FQNNGV. J lost 3 bases, V lost 5 bases, and 19 bases had no gene match. The CDR3 nucleotides read TGTGCCAGCAGCCACCACCTCCTTGGGACAGCGACCCTCTACGAGCAGTACTTC. Translating gives CASSHHLLGTATLYEQYF.

This clone was recorded only once. This chain joins TRBV5-4 and TRBJ2-1; possibly TRBD2 for D (5 bases). Germline CDR1 is SGHNT and CDR2 is YYREEE (reference sequence). V lost 6 bases, J lost 9 bases, and 13 bases lay in between. The CDR3 is made up of 12 amino acids. The CDR3 reads CASTKYEGEQFF. In nucleotides, the CDR3 is TGTGCCAGCACCAAATACGAGGGTGAGCAGTTCTTC.

This chain links TRBV10-3 with TRBJ1-3; a weak D match, TRBD1 (5 bases). Germline V gives CDR1 ENHRY, CDR2 SYGVKD. This CDR3 is 16 amino acids long. The V gene lost 2 bases and the J gene lost 4 bases, with 15 bases spanning the gap. This CDR3 is CAISEEGITKGNTIYF. The DNA of the CDR3 is TGTGCCATCAGTGAGGAGGGGATTACTAAGGGAAACACCATATATTTT.

This clone has only a few counts. The rearrangement links TRBV7-3 to TRBJ1-2; D unclear. This CDR3 contains 15 residues. Germline CDR1 is SGHTA and CDR2 is FQGTGA. Trimming removed 2 bases from V and 4 bases from J, with 14 bases in between. CDR3 nucleotide sequence: TGTGCCAGCAGCTTAGGGGTTGTTTCCGTCTATGGCTACACCTTC. Amino acid sequence: CASSLGVVSVYGYTF.

The V gene is TRBV6-1, the J gene TRBJ1-2, with 7 bases lining up with TRBD1. The CDR3 loop spans 15 amino acids. Germline loops: CDR1 MNHNS, CDR2 SASEGT. The J segment lost 3 bases and the V segment lost 3 bases, leaving 7 bases of the junction unmatched. CDR3 residues: CASSDKGQGDYGYTF. The CDR3 DNA reads TGTGCCAGCAGTGATAAAGGGCAGGGGGACTATGGCTACACCTTC.

The V call is TRBV27, the J call TRBJ2-3, with a weak D call TRBD1 (5 bases). This CDR3 has 15 residues. CDR1 and CDR2 from the germline V gene are MNHEY and SMNVEV (reference sequence). Deletions cut 3 bases from V and 0 bases from J, with 10 bases between. CDR3 residues: CASSLQGESTDTQYF. DNA for the CDR3: TGTGCCAGCAGTTTGCAGGGCGAGAGCACAGATACGCAGTATTTT.

The V and J genes are TRBV28 and TRBJ2-7, with 11 bases fitting TRBD2. Germline trimming cut 5 bases from V and 2 bases from J; bases unmatched to any gene: 2. From germline, CDR1 is MDHEN and CDR2 SYDVKM. The CDR3 sequence is 14 residues long. The CDR3: CASSEGLAAYEQYF. CDR3 DNA sequence: TGTGCCAGCAGTGAGGGACTAGCGGCCTACGAGCAGTACTTC.

The V call is TRBV9, the J call TRBJ1-2, with TRBD1 matching 8 bases. The CDR3 loop spans 18 amino acids. J lost 7 bases, V lost 0 bases, and 17 bases had no gene match. The germline CDR1 and CDR2 sequences are SGDLS and YYNGEE. CDR3 in amino acids: CASSVARDRWLPDGGYTF. The CDR3 nucleotides read TGTGCCAGCAGCGTAGCTAGGGACAGGTGGTTACCTGATGGTGGCTACACCTTC.

The chain is built from TRBV11-1 and TRBJ2-7; TRBD1 is a possible D gene (5 bases). Germline loops: CDR1 SGHAT, CDR2 FQDESV (reference sequence). V was pared by 5 bases and J by 10 bases, with 21 bases between. This CDR3 is built from 14 residues. The CDR3 sequence: CASSPHQSRAVQYF. CDR3 coding DNA: TGTGCCAGCAGCCCCCATCAATCCAGGGCGGTACAGTACTTC.